This T cell receptor (beta chain) was recovered during a study of siplizumab effects on memory and regulatory T cells. CDR1 and CDR2 from the germline V gene are SQVTM and ANQGSEA. The V and J ends lost 6 bases and 4 bases respectively, with 15 bases between them. This CDR3 is 14 amino acids long. Overall study findings and caveats: Of the proliferating CD4+ or CD8+ clones, roughly 80-96% lacked a naive or memory phenotype that could be assigned. Memory cells seemed less diverse than naive T cells, which also seemed major contributors to the alloresponse.

Points on this clone: Its antigen is as yet unknown.

Roughly 100,000 TCR templates underwent assay in each sample. Profiled with immunoSEQ multiplex PCR; TCRdb holds only in-frame clones, not every one. The sample consists of roughly 100,000 clones, about 93% of them appearing once. The sample taken for sequencing was CD4+ T cells sorted from blood. The rearrangement uses TRBV29-1 and TRBJ2-2, with a possible D match to TRBD2 (6 bases). The clonotype comes from a human donor in good health. CDR3 DNA sequence: TGCAGCGTCGGTGGGGCGCGGGGCACCGGGGAGCTGTTTTTT. It is translated as CSVGGARGTGELFF.